These 5 T cell receptor beta chains came from one sample sequenced in a study of blood T cell repertoires in COVID-19. The protocol was immunoSEQ multiplex PCR, while the TCRdb copy is restricted to in-frame clones and leaves out a portion. This table holds under 400,000 clones, roughly 90% found once. Sequencing used peripheral blood. Receptor source: a woman aged 25-40 years with COVID-19, enrolled during active disease.

The rearrangement uses TRBV7-8 and TRBJ2-7, with 8 positions matching TRBD1. CDR1 is SGHVS, CDR2 FQNEAQ, per germline. The CDR3 extends over 15 amino acids. Unmatched junction bases numbered 4, after V lost 1 base and J lost 2 bases. CDR3 protein: CASSLDRGSTYEQYF. As DNA, the CDR3 is TGTGCCAGCAGCTTAGACAGGGGGAGTACCTACGAGCAGTACTTC.

The rearrangement links TRBV15 to TRBJ2-1; 10 nucleotides align to TRBD2. This CDR3 has 15 residues. Germline assignment: CDR1 LNHNV and CDR2 YYDKDF (reference sequence). V was pared by 1 base and J by 7 bases, with 4 bases of the junction left unmatched. The CDR3 sequence: CATSRGSGRGNEQFF. The CDR3 nucleotides are TGTGCCACCAGCAGAGGGAGCGGGAGGGGTAATGAGCAGTTCTTC.

This clone came up a few times. This sequence joins TRBV2 and TRBJ2-7, with 7 bases matching TRBD1. Trimming took 3 bases from V and 2 from J; bases not matched to a gene: 7. Germline V gives CDR1 SNHLY, CDR2 FYNNEI. The CDR3 contains 15 residues. This CDR3 is CASSEGPGGTYEQYF. In DNA form, the CDR3 reads TGTGCCAGCAGTGAGGGGCCAGGGGGAACCTACGAGCAGTACTTC.

The V gene is TRBV27, the J gene TRBJ2-7, with 7 bases identical to TRBD2. With V trimmed by 2 bases and J by 7 bases, 11 bases remained unmatched. CDR1 is MNHEY, CDR2 SMNVEV, per germline (reference sequence). This CDR3 has 15 amino acids. CDR3 loop: CASSLVLAAQVEQYF. CDR3 bases: TGTGCCAGCAGTTTAGTGCTAGCGGCCCAGGTGGAGCAGTACTTC.

The DNA of the CDR3 is TGTGCCAGCAGTCAGGACTTAGTAGAGACCCAGTACTTC. Translated, it gives CASSQDLVETQYF. The J gene is TRBJ2-5, the V gene TRBV7-9, with D perhaps TRBD2 (5 bases). The CDR3 runs 13 residues. V lost 6 bases and J lost 4, with 12 bases in between. Per the germline V gene, CDR1 is SEHNR and CDR2 is FQNEAQ (reference sequence).